This T cell receptor (beta chain) was found in a study of T cell responses to AZD1222 COVID-19 vaccine (dated by TCRdb to about 2021). With regard to the full study: A total of under 250 trial participants underwent TCR sequencing, of whom nearly 210 had received two doses of AZD1222 and approximately 26 had received two doses of the MenACWY control vaccine. Trial participants were enrolled into age subgroups of 18-55, 56-69 and 70-plus years, which contained roughly 140, 27 and 60 TCR-sequenced participants, respectively.

The CDR3 starts with the cysteine, ends with the phenylalanine, and has 12 residues. The CDR3 DNA has 36 bases and is translated from base 1. Trimmed from V: 5 bases; trimmed from J: 7 bases; junction bases lacking a gene match: 0. Reading the germline V gene (reference sequence) gives CDR1 LNHDA and CDR2 SQIVND. A note on this clone: Its antigen is still unknown. Nothing much larger sits one base from this clone, and base qualities are not available.

The CDR3 regions of human TCRbeta chains were analyzed by immunosequencing. On the study's bioinformatics: Repertoire TCRs were checked for matches against a reference library of SARS-CoV-2-specific TCRs that had been generated using the MIRA antigen-specificity platform. Breadth was defined as the fraction of unique TCRs that were SARS-CoV-2-associated, and depth was defined as the fraction of total T cells that were SARS-CoV-2-associated. Using the MIRA data, each spike-specific TCR was mapped to the spike region that the TCR reacts to and placed in a CD4 or CD8 class. Log10-transformed breadth and depth values were compared by one-way ANOVA with Sidak's multiple comparisons tests. As stored in TCRdb, this immuneACCESS dataset retains in-frame rearrangements with V and J assigned. A fraction of the clones does not appear; measured against another copy, unresolved V genes explain less than half of the discrepancy, and the remainder lacks a known reason. The V and J calls and clone size are taken from that table; D and trimming were inferred from the DNA. Across this sample there are roughly 150,000 clones, with roughly 90% seen only once. Less than 1.5% of the sample belongs to the ten largest clones.

What this sample's time point label stands for: about 28 days (+/-7) after the second vaccine dose. AZD1222 recipients with second doses at about 4 weeks or about 12 weeks were pooled, because spike-specific TCR depth and breadth did not differ between schedules. Vaccinee samples were obtained from the UK trials COV001 and COV002, which included a single-blind randomized controlled phase 2/3 trial of AZD1222 (ChAdOx1 nCoV-19) in healthy adults. Trial participant PBMC samples were collected at day 0 and day 28 after the second dose for TCRbeta chain sequencing. The paper as a whole reports these results and caveats: Nearly half of unique spike-specific TCRs reportedly recognized epitopes outside regions mutated in the B.1.351 and B.1.1.7 variants. Vaccine-associated CD4 TCRs spanned the whole spike protein, with dominant responses in regions 160-218 and 743-854. In the small 56-69-year group, the increase in depth fell short of significance, most likely because of low power. Because no samples from the day 14 peak response were available, repertoires could be characterized only after the peak T cell response. After two AZD1222 doses, spike-specific TCR breadth and depth were significantly higher than at day 0 and than in MenACWY recipients. Only 5 to 7 AZD1222 recipients were SARS-CoV-2 seropositive at baseline, limiting conclusions about previously exposed vaccinees. Participants were mostly white British, with more females than males. The authors suggested clonal diversity may have been underestimated.

The sequences come from peripheral blood, collected 28 days after the second AZD1222 dose. The sequence joins TRBV19 to TRBJ1-4; 8 of the junction bases match TRBD1. The source is an adult who received the AZD1222 COVID-19 vaccine. The CDR3 region: CASSDRGEKLFF. Read as DNA, the sequence is TGTGCCAGTAGTGACAGGGGTGAAAAACTGTTTTTT.